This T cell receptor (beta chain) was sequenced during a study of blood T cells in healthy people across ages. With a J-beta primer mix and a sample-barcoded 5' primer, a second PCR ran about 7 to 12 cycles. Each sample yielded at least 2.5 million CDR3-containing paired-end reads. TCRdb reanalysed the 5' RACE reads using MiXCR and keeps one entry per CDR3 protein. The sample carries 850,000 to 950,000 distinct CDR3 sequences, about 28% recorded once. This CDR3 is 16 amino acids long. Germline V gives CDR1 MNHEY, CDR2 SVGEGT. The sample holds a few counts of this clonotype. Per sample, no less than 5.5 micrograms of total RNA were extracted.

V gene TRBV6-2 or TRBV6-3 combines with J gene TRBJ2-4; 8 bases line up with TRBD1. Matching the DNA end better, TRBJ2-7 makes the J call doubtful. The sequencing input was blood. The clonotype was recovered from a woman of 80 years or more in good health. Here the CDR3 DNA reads TGTGCCAGCAGTTACTTCCTTGGACAGGGTGAGAACGAGCAGTACTTC. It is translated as CASSYFLGQGENEQYF.